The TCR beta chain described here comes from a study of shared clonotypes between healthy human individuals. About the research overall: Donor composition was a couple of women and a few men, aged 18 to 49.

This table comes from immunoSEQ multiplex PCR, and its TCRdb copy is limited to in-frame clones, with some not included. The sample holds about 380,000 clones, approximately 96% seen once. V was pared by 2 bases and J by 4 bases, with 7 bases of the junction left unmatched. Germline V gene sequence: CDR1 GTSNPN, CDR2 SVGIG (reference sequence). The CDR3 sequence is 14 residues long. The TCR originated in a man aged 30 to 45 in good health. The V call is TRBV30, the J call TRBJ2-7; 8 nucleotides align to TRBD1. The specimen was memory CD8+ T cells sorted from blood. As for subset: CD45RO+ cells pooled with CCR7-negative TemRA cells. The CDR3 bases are TGTGCCTGGAGTATACCAAGACAGGGGTACGAGCAGTACTTC. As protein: CAWSIPRQGYEQYF.